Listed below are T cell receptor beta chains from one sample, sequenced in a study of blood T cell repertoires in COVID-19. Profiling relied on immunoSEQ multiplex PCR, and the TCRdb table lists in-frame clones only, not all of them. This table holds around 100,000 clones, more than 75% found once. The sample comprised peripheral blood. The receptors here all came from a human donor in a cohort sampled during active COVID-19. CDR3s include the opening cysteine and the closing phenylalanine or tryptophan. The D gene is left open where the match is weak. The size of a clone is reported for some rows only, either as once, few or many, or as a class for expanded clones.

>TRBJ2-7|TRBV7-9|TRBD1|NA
CASSIISPGQGAREQYF
TGTGCCAGCAGCATCATCTCTCCGGGACAGGGGGCACGAGAGCAGTACTTC
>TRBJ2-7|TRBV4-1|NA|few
CASSQVPGQGPYF
TGCGCCAGCAGCCAAGTACCGGGACAAGGGCCGTACTTC
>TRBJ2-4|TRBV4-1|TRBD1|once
CASSQADPGQGAGRGIQYF
TGCGCCAGCAGCCAAGCAGACCCGGGACAGGGGGCAGGGCGAGGCATTCAGTACTTC
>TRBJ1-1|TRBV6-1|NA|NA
CASSELREAFF
TGTGCCAGCAGTGAATTGAGAGAAGCTTTCTTT
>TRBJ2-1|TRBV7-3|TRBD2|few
CASSNQAGTGAYNEQFF
TGTGCCAGCAGTAATCAAGCGGGGACCGGAGCCTACAATGAGCAGTTCTTC
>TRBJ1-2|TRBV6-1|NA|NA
CASSEEGWGNYGYTF
TGTGCCAGCAGTGAAGAGGGGTGGGGAAACTATGGCTACACCTTC
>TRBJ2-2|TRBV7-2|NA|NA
CASSFRTVGTGELFF
TGTGCCAGCAGCTTCCGGACAGTAGGCACCGGGGAGCTGTTTTTT
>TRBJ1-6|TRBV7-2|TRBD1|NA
CASSLDRRAGSPLHF
TGTGCCAGCAGCTTGGACAGGAGGGCTGGATCACCCCTCCACTTT
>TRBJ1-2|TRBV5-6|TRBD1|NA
CASSLTGGYYGYTF
TGTGCCAGCAGCCTCACAGGGGGGTACTATGGCTACACCTTC
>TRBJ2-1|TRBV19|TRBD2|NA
CASSLLMGAGGEQFF
TGTGCCAGTAGTCTTCTGATGGGAGCGGGGGGCGAGCAGTTCTTC
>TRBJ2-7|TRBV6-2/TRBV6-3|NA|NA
CASSYVGGRNEQYF
TGTGCCAGCAGTTACGTGGGGGGGCGGAACGAGCAGTACTTC
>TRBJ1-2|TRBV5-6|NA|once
CASSLWGGYTF
TGTGCCAGCAGCTTGTGGGGCGGCTACACCTTC
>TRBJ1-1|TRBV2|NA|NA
CASTEVGGSTEAFF
TGTGCCAGCACCGAAGTGGGGGGGAGCACTGAAGCTTTCTTT
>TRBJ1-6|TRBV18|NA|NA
CASSTGTNQPLHF
TGTGCCAGCTCCACCGGGACAAATCAACCCCTCCACTTT
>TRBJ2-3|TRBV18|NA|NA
CASSVFGATDTQYF
TGTGCCAGCTCCGTCTTTGGGGCCACAGATACGCAGTATTTT
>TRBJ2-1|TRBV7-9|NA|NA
CASSLLEAAYNEQFF
TGTGCCAGCAGCTTATTGGAGGCGGCCTACAATGAGCAGTTCTTC